A selection of T cell receptor beta chains follows, all from one sample in a study of HIV-infected patients and healthy controls. MiXCR, applied by TCRdb to the 5' RACE reads, yields one record per CDR3 protein. The sample carries about 18,000 distinct CDR3 sequences, 9% to 15% recorded once. Sequenced sample: blood. The receptors stem from an adult in good health. CDR3s include the opening cysteine and the closing phenylalanine or tryptophan. Fields, in order: CDR3 DNA, CDR3 protein, V gene, J gene, D gene, clone size. D genes are given only for firm matches. Expanded clones get a size class; other rows say once, few or many, or leave the size out.

cdr3_nt: TGTGCCAGCAGCCAAAGGACAGTTAACAATGAGCAGTTCTTC
cdr3_aa: CASSQRTVNNEQFF
v_call: TRBV3-1
j_call: TRBJ2-1
d_call: NA
clone_size: many

cdr3_nt: TGTGCCAGCAGCTCGCTGTATCAGCCCCAGCATTTT
cdr3_aa: CASSSLYQPQHF
v_call: TRBV7-9
j_call: TRBJ1-5
d_call: NA
clone_size: NA

cdr3_nt: TGTGCCAGCACCGACAGGGTGCGGGAGACCCAGTACTTC
cdr3_aa: CASTDRVRETQYF
v_call: TRBV7-2
j_call: TRBJ2-5
d_call: TRBD1
clone_size: many

cdr3_nt: TGTGCCAGCAGCTTTACGACGGGGGAGGGGATCGGGGAGCTGTTTTTT
cdr3_aa: CASSFTTGEGIGELFF
v_call: TRBV7-6
j_call: TRBJ2-2
d_call: TRBD2
clone_size: NA

cdr3_nt: TGTGCCAGCAGCCAGGACGGCTATGGCTACACCTTC
cdr3_aa: CASSQDGYGYTF
v_call: TRBV14
j_call: TRBJ1-2
d_call: NA
clone_size: medium-sized

cdr3_nt: TGTGCCAGCAGCCAAACAGGGGGAGGGACCCAGTACTTC
cdr3_aa: CASSQTGGGTQYF
v_call: TRBV9
j_call: TRBJ2-5
d_call: TRBD1
clone_size: NA

cdr3_nt: TGTGCCAGCAGCTCCTCGGGCTGGAGCACTGAAGCTTTCTTT
cdr3_aa: CASSSSGWSTEAFF
v_call: TRBV28
j_call: TRBJ1-1
d_call: NA
clone_size: many

cdr3_nt: TGTGCCAGCAGTTCCCCGGGACATCCTAAAGCTTTCTTT
cdr3_aa: CASSSPGHPKAFF
v_call: TRBV6-5
j_call: TRBJ1-1
d_call: NA
clone_size: many

cdr3_nt: TGTGCCAGCAGTTACCCGAGGGGGCTGGCTACGCAGTATTTT
cdr3_aa: CASSYPRGLATQYF
v_call: TRBV6-2/TRBV6-3
j_call: TRBJ2-3
d_call: TRBD1
clone_size: NA

cdr3_nt: TGTGCCACCGGGGGGACAGTCGTTAACGGCTACACCTTC
cdr3_aa: CATGGTVVNGYTF
v_call: TRBV24-1
j_call: TRBJ1-2
d_call: TRBD1
clone_size: NA

cdr3_nt: TGTGCCAGCCGCTTAGGGGTTCTCTACGAGCAGTACTTC
cdr3_aa: CASRLGVLYEQYF
v_call: TRBV28
j_call: TRBJ2-7
d_call: NA
clone_size: NA

cdr3_nt: TGTGCCAGCAGCTTGGGGGGCCCGAATGAAAAACTGTTTTTT
cdr3_aa: CASSLGGPNEKLFF
v_call: TRBV5-4
j_call: TRBJ1-4
d_call: NA
clone_size: many

cdr3_nt: TGTGCCAGCAGCTTGTGGGGGGGCCAGCGACTAGCCAAAAACATTCAGTACTTC
cdr3_aa: CASSLWGGQRLAKNIQYF
v_call: TRBV13
j_call: TRBJ2-4
d_call: NA
clone_size: NA

cdr3_nt: TGTGCCAGCAGCCCTAGGACAGGGAAAGCTGAAGCTTTCTTT
cdr3_aa: CASSPRTGKAEAFF
v_call: TRBV9
j_call: TRBJ1-1
d_call: TRBD1
clone_size: medium-sized

cdr3_nt: TGTGCCAGCACCGAAGGGGCTAGCACCGGCACAGATACGCAGTATTTT
cdr3_aa: CASTEGASTGTDTQYF
v_call: TRBV9
j_call: TRBJ2-3
d_call: NA
clone_size: few

cdr3_nt: TGTGCCAGCAGCCAAGAAAGCCCAGGGGTAGCCAACGTCCTGACTTTC
cdr3_aa: CASSQESPGVANVLTF
v_call: TRBV4-2
j_call: TRBJ2-6
d_call: NA
clone_size: many

cdr3_nt: TGTGCCAGCACCGAGGCAGGGGTAGTAGATACGCAGTATTTT
cdr3_aa: CASTEAGVVDTQYF
v_call: TRBV6-1
j_call: TRBJ2-3
d_call: NA
clone_size: few

cdr3_nt: TGTGCCAGCAGTTACGGGGGGGGCAATCAGCCCCAGCATTTT
cdr3_aa: CASSYGGGNQPQHF
v_call: TRBV6-2/TRBV6-3
j_call: TRBJ1-5
d_call: NA
clone_size: medium-sized

cdr3_nt: TGTGCCAGCAGTTTACAGGGTCCTGGTGAAAAACTGTTTTTT
cdr3_aa: CASSLQGPGEKLFF
v_call: TRBV12-3/TRBV12-4
j_call: TRBJ1-4
d_call: NA
clone_size: few

cdr3_nt: TGTGCCAGCAGCCTACTGGGATATAGCAATCAGCCCCAGCATTTT
cdr3_aa: CASSLLGYSNQPQHF
v_call: TRBV7-2
j_call: TRBJ1-5
d_call: NA
clone_size: many

cdr3_nt: TGCAGTGCTACCAGGAGCGGTTTCGCAGATACGCAGTATTTT
cdr3_aa: CSATRSGFADTQYF
v_call: TRBV20-1
j_call: TRBJ2-3
d_call: NA
clone_size: many

cdr3_nt: TGTGCCAGCAGCGAGGGGGAGAAAGAGACCCAGTACTTC
cdr3_aa: CASSEGEKETQYF
v_call: TRBV9
j_call: TRBJ2-5
d_call: NA
clone_size: NA

cdr3_nt: TGTGCCAGCAGAACCGGGACAGGTTTGTATCAGCCCCAGCATTTT
cdr3_aa: CASRTGTGLYQPQHF
v_call: TRBV12-3/TRBV12-4
j_call: TRBJ1-5
d_call: TRBD1
clone_size: NA

cdr3_nt: TGTGCCAGCAGCCCAACTAGCGTTAGCTCCTACGAGCAGTACTTC
cdr3_aa: CASSPTSVSSYEQYF
v_call: TRBV7-2
j_call: TRBJ2-7
d_call: TRBD2
clone_size: many

cdr3_nt: TGTGCCAGCAGCCAGAGGGGGACAGAAGGGCCCCTCTCTGGGGTCAACGTCCTGACTTTC
cdr3_aa: CASSQRGTEGPLSGVNVLTF
v_call: TRBV9
j_call: TRBJ2-6
d_call: TRBD1
clone_size: NA

cdr3_nt: TGTGCCAGCAGCAATCGACAGGCCCAAAATGAGCAGTTCTTC
cdr3_aa: CASSNRQAQNEQFF
v_call: TRBV7-2
j_call: TRBJ2-1
d_call: NA
clone_size: many

cdr3_nt: TGTGCCAGCAGTTCCAGTGGGGACAACTATGGCTACACCTTC
cdr3_aa: CASSSSGDNYGYTF
v_call: TRBV7-9
j_call: TRBJ1-2
d_call: NA
clone_size: NA

cdr3_nt: TGCGCCAGCAGATCAACAGGGGGCGCGAACTACGAGCAGTACTTC
cdr3_aa: CASRSTGGANYEQYF
v_call: TRBV5-1
j_call: TRBJ2-7
d_call: TRBD1
clone_size: many

cdr3_nt: TGCGCCAGCAGTCCCTGGGGACAGGGGTTTGAAAAACTGTTTTTT
cdr3_aa: CASSPWGQGFEKLFF
v_call: TRBV23-1
j_call: TRBJ1-4
d_call: TRBD1
clone_size: few

cdr3_nt: TGTGCCAGCAGCTCTACAGGGGTTGGAGCTTTCTTT
cdr3_aa: CASSSTGVGAFF
v_call: TRBV11-2
j_call: TRBJ1-1
d_call: TRBD1
clone_size: medium-sized

cdr3_nt: TGTGCCAGCAGTTACCTTCAAGCAGGGGGCGTCACAGATACGCAGTATTTT
cdr3_aa: CASSYLQAGGVTDTQYF
v_call: TRBV6-5
j_call: TRBJ2-3
d_call: TRBD1
clone_size: many

cdr3_nt: TGCAGTGCCCCGTCCGAGGGGGTACAAGAGACCCAGTACTTC
cdr3_aa: CSAPSEGVQETQYF
v_call: TRBV20-1
j_call: TRBJ2-5
d_call: NA
clone_size: NA

cdr3_nt: TGTGCCAGCAGCTTAAACGGCCGCCGTTCCTCCTATGGCTACACCTTC
cdr3_aa: CASSLNGRRSSYGYTF
v_call: TRBV7-2
j_call: TRBJ1-2
d_call: NA
clone_size: many

cdr3_nt: TGTGCCAGTAGCTCCGACAGGGTGACCCTATATAGCAATCAGCCCCAGCATTTT
cdr3_aa: CASSSDRVTLYSNQPQHF
v_call: TRBV19
j_call: TRBJ1-5
d_call: TRBD1
clone_size: few

cdr3_nt: TGTGCCAGCAGCTCTCTAAGTCAGTGGGAGACCCAGTACTTC
cdr3_aa: CASSSLSQWETQYF
v_call: TRBV11-1
j_call: TRBJ2-5
d_call: NA
clone_size: medium-sized

cdr3_nt: TGCAGTGCCTCACCCTTTGGACAGCCCCAGCATTTT
cdr3_aa: CSASPFGQPQHF
v_call: TRBV20-1
j_call: TRBJ1-5
d_call: NA
clone_size: many

cdr3_nt: TGTGCCACCAGCCTAGATGGGGTTCCAACTAATGAAAAACTGTTTTTT
cdr3_aa: CATSLDGVPTNEKLFF
v_call: TRBV15
j_call: TRBJ1-4
d_call: NA
clone_size: few

cdr3_nt: TGTGCCATCAGGGTGGACAGCTCCTACGAGCAGTACTTC
cdr3_aa: CAIRVDSSYEQYF
v_call: TRBV10-3
j_call: TRBJ2-7
d_call: NA
clone_size: NA

cdr3_nt: TGTGCCAGCAGCCCAGTACGTATATCCTACGAGCAGTACTTC
cdr3_aa: CASSPVRISYEQYF
v_call: TRBV12-3/TRBV12-4
j_call: TRBJ2-7
d_call: NA
clone_size: NA

cdr3_nt: TGTGCCAGCAGCTTCGGGGAATCAGGATCCCAGCATTTT
cdr3_aa: CASSFGESGSQHF
v_call: TRBV7-9
j_call: TRBJ1-5
d_call: NA
clone_size: many

cdr3_nt: TGCGCCAGCAGCCAAGAATTTTACGGGACTCCTGATAATGAAAAACTGTTTTTT
cdr3_aa: CASSQEFYGTPDNEKLFF
v_call: TRBV4-1
j_call: TRBJ1-4
d_call: NA
clone_size: many

cdr3_nt: TGCAGCTTCAATTCCTCCGGGACAGTTAACACCGGGGAGCTGTTTTTT
cdr3_aa: CSFNSSGTVNTGELFF
v_call: TRBV29-1
j_call: TRBJ2-2
d_call: TRBD1
clone_size: NA

cdr3_nt: TGCAGCGTTCAAAGATACGAGCAGTTCTTC
cdr3_aa: CSVQRYEQFF
v_call: TRBV29-1
j_call: TRBJ2-1
d_call: NA
clone_size: many

cdr3_nt: TGTGCCAGTTTCCGACACCCAGGGGATGAGCAGTTCTTC
cdr3_aa: CASFRHPGDEQFF
v_call: TRBV6-5
j_call: TRBJ2-1
d_call: NA
clone_size: many

cdr3_nt: TGTGCCAGCAGGTTACCTCCCGGGGAGCTGTTTTTT
cdr3_aa: CASRLPPGELFF
v_call: TRBV7-2
j_call: TRBJ2-2
d_call: NA
clone_size: many

cdr3_nt: TGTGCCAGCAGCCCCACAGCGGGGGGGCCGAGGAATGAGCAGTTCTTC
cdr3_aa: CASSPTAGGPRNEQFF
v_call: TRBV14
j_call: TRBJ2-1
d_call: TRBD2
clone_size: NA

cdr3_nt: TGTGCCAGCAGTTACACCCCGAGTAAGGGGAAAGCTTTCTTT
cdr3_aa: CASSYTPSKGKAFF
v_call: TRBV6-5
j_call: TRBJ1-1
d_call: NA
clone_size: many

cdr3_nt: TGTGCCAGCAGTATGGACGGGCCTAACTATGGCTACACCTTC
cdr3_aa: CASSMDGPNYGYTF
v_call: TRBV6-2/TRBV6-3
j_call: TRBJ1-2
d_call: NA
clone_size: many

cdr3_nt: TGTGCCAGCAGCCGTCAGGGTGGGTCTGAGACCCAGTACTTC
cdr3_aa: CASSRQGGSETQYF
v_call: TRBV7-3
j_call: TRBJ2-5
d_call: NA
clone_size: many

cdr3_nt: TGCGCCAGCAGCTTAGGGACTAGCACAGATACGCAGTATTTT
cdr3_aa: CASSLGTSTDTQYF
v_call: TRBV5-1
j_call: TRBJ2-3
d_call: NA
clone_size: NA

cdr3_nt: TGTGCCAGCCCGAGGAGGTCCTCTGGGGCCAACGTCCTGACTTTC
cdr3_aa: CASPRRSSGANVLTF
v_call: TRBV21-1
j_call: TRBJ2-6
d_call: NA
clone_size: medium-sized

cdr3_nt: TGCAGTGCTCCTCATCCCCTCGACGAGCAGTACTTC
cdr3_aa: CSAPHPLDEQYF
v_call: TRBV20-1
j_call: TRBJ2-7
d_call: NA
clone_size: many

cdr3_nt: TGCAGTGCTAGAATCGGACCCTCCCCTAGCACAGATACGCAGTATTTT
cdr3_aa: CSARIGPSPSTDTQYF
v_call: TRBV20-1
j_call: TRBJ2-3
d_call: NA
clone_size: many

cdr3_nt: TGCGCCAGCAGCGGGGTGCCGAGAGAGACCCAGTACTTC
cdr3_aa: CASSGVPRETQYF
v_call: TRBV5-1
j_call: TRBJ2-5
d_call: NA
clone_size: few

cdr3_nt: TGCGCCAGCAGCCAAGGTTCGGAAGTAGCGGGGGCGGGCTACAATGAGCAGTTCTTC
cdr3_aa: CASSQGSEVAGAGYNEQFF
v_call: TRBV4-3
j_call: TRBJ2-1
d_call: TRBD2
clone_size: NA

cdr3_nt: TGTGCCAGCAGTTTAGCGGGACAGGGTGTAAATACGCAGTATTTT
cdr3_aa: CASSLAGQGVNTQYF
v_call: TRBV12-3/TRBV12-4
j_call: TRBJ2-3
d_call: TRBD1
clone_size: NA

cdr3_nt: TGTGCCAGCAGTGTTCAAGAATACACCGGGGAGCTGTTTTTT
cdr3_aa: CASSVQEYTGELFF
v_call: TRBV12-3/TRBV12-4
j_call: TRBJ2-2
d_call: NA
clone_size: few

cdr3_nt: TGCGCCAGCAGCTCCAGCGCTGGCGTCGAGACCCAGTACTTC
cdr3_aa: CASSSSAGVETQYF
v_call: TRBV5-1
j_call: TRBJ2-5
d_call: NA
clone_size: medium-sized

cdr3_nt: TGTGCCACAGCAGGGTCTGGGGCCAACGTCCTGACTTTC
cdr3_aa: CATAGSGANVLTF
v_call: TRBV6-1
j_call: TRBJ2-6
d_call: NA
clone_size: NA

cdr3_nt: TGTGCCAGCTCACCCCAGGAGACAGGGGCTAATGAAAAACTGTTTTTT
cdr3_aa: CASSPQETGANEKLFF
v_call: TRBV18
j_call: TRBJ1-4
d_call: TRBD1
clone_size: NA